This T cell receptor (beta chain) was found in a study of beta chain features in type 1 diabetes. Blood was drawn once from each donor into heparinised tubes. The draws averaged around 0.12 L. Via the markers CD45RO/CCR7/CD25/CD127/CD95/CD27, stem cell-like memory, regulatory, central memory and naive CD4+ cells were sorted. With 4 bases removed from V and 2 bases from J, the gap between germline ends came to 17 bases. CDR3 size: 16 residues. Germline CDR1 is MGHRA and CDR2 is YSYEKL. The isolated RNA, all of it, was reverse transcribed, so expressed TCRB transcripts were what got sequenced. The repertoire was sequenced with immunoSEQ multiplex PCR; TCRdb's copy has only in-frame clones and lacks some. The sample consists of 110,000 to 150,000 clones, 6.9% of them appearing once.

Input material: central memory CD4+ T cells from blood. This TCR came from a woman aged 25 to 45 in good health. The chain joins TRBV4-1 to TRBJ2-5; D possibly corresponds to TRBD1 (6 bases). CDR3 amino acids: CASSRGPGQPQETQYF. The CDR3 bases are TGCGCCAGCAGCCGGGGCCCGGGACAACCTCAAGAGACCCAGTACTTC.